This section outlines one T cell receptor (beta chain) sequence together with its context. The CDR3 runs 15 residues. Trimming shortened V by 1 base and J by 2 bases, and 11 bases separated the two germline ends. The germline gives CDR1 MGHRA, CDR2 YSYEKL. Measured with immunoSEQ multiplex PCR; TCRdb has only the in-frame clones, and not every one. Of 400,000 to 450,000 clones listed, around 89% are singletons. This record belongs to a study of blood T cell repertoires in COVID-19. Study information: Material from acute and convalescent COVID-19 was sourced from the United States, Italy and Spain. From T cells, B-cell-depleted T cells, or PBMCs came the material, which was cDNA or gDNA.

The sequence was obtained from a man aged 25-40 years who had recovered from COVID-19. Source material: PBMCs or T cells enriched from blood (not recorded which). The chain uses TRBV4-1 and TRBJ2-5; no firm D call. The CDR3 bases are TGCGCCAGCAGCCAAGGGGCAGTCCAACAAGAGACCCAGTACTTC. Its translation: CASSQGAVQQETQYF.